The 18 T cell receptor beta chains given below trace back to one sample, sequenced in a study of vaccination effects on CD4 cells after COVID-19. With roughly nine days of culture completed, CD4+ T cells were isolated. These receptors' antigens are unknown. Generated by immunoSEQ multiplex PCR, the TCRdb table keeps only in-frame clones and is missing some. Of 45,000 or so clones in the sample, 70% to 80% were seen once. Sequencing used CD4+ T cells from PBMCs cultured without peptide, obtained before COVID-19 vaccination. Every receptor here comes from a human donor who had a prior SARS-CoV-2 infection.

In DNA form, the CDR3 reads TGTGCCAGCTCAGGGGGACCCGCAAATTCACCCCTCCACTTT. It codes for CASSGGPANSPLHF. The chain employs TRBV6-5 and TRBJ1-6, with 7 bases aligning to TRBD1. J was trimmed by 7 bases and V by 8 bases; bases with no gene match: 8. The CDR3 is 14 amino acids. CDR1 MNHEY and CDR2 SVGAGI come from the germline V gene.

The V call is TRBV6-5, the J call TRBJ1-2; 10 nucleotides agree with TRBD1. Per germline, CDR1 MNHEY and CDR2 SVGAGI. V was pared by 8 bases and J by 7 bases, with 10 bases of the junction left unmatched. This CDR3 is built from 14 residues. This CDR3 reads CASGETGGRLGYTF. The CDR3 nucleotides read TGTGCCAGCGGGGAGACAGGGGGCAGGCTTGGCTACACCTTC.

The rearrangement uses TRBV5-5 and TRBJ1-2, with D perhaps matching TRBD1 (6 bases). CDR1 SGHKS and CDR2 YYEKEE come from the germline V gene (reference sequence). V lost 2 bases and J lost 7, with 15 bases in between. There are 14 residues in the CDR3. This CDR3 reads CASSFFPGAFGYTF. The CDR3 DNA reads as TGTGCCAGCAGCTTTTTTCCGGGGGCATTTGGCTACACCTTC.

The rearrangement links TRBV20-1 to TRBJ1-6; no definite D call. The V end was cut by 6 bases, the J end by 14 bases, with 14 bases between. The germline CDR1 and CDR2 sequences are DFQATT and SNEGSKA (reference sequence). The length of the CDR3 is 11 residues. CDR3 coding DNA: TGCAGTGCCCCCCTCCGTAGTACCCTCCACTTT. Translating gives CSAPLRSTLHF.

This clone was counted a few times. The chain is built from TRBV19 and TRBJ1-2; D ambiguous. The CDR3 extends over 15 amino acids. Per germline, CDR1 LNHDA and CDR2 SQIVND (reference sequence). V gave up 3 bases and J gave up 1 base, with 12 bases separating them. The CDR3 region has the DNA TGTGCCAGTAGTATCAGGACTGGCGATAACTATGGCTACACCTTC. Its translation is CASSIRTGDNYGYTF.

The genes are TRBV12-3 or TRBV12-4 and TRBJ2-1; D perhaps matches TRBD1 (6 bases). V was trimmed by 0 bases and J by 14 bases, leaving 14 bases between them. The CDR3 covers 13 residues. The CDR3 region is CASSLAPVAGEFF. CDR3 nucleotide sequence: TGTGCCAGCAGTTTAGCCCCGGTGGCAGGGGAGTTCTTC.

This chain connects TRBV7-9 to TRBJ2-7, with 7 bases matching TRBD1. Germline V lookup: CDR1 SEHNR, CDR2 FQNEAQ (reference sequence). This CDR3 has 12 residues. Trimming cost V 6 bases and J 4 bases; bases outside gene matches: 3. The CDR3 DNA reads TGTGCCAGCAGTTCGACAGGGTACGAGCAGTACTTC. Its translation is CASSSTGYEQYF.

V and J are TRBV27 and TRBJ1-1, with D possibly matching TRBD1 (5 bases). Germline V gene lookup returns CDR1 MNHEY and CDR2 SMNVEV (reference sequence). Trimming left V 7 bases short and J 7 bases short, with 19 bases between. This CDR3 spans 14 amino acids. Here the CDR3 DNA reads TGTGCCAGCACCTTAATCGGGCAGGGAGTTGAAGCTTTCTTT. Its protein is CASTLIGQGVEAFF.

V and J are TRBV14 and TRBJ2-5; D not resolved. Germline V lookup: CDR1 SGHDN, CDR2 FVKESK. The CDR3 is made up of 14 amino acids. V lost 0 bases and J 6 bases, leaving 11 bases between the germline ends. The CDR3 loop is CASSQDRQLKTQYF. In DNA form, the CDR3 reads TGTGCCAGCAGCCAAGACAGGCAATTGAAGACCCAGTACTTC.

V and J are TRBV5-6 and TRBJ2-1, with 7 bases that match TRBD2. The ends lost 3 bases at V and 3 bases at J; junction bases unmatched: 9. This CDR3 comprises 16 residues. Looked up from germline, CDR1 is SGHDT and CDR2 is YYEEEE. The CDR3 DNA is TGTGCCAGCAGCTCCGATAAAGGACTAGTCTACAATGAGCAGTTCTTC. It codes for CASSSDKGLVYNEQFF.

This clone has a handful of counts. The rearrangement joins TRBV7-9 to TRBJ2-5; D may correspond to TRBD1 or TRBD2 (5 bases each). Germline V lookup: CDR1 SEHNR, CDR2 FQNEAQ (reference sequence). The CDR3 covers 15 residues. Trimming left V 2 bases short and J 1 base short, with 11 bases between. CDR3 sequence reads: CASSLRFGTQETQYF. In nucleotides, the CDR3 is TGTGCCAGCAGCTTAAGGTTCGGGACCCAAGAGACCCAGTACTTC.

For the CDR3, the DNA is TGTGCCAGCAGCGTCGGAGCGGGAGCTAGGGGAACCGGGGAGCTGTTTTTT. Its translation is CASSVGAGARGTGELFF. The V gene is TRBV9, the J gene TRBJ2-2, with 8 positions matching TRBD2. This CDR3 spans 17 amino acids. Germline CDR1 reads SGDLS; CDR2 reads YYNGEE. With V trimmed by 2 bases and J by 5 bases, 11 bases remained unmatched. Full variable domain (missing parts from reference TRBV9 and TRBJ2-2): DSGVTQTPKHLITATGQRVTLRCSPRSGDLSVYWYQQSLDQGLQFLIQYYNGEERAKGNILERFSAQQFPDLHSELNLSSLELGDSALYFCASSVGAGARGTGELFFGEGSRLTVL.

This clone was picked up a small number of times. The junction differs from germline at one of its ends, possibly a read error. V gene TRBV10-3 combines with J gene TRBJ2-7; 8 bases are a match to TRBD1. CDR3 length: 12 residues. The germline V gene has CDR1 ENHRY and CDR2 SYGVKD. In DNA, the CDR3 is TGTGCCATCGGTGACAGGGGAGACGAGCAGTACTTC. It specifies CAIGDRGDEQYF.

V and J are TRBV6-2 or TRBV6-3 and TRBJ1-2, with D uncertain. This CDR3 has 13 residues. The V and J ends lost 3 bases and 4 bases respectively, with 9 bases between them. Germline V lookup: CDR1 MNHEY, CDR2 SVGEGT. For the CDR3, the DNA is TGTGCCAGCAGTTATTCTCAGTTCTATGGCTACACCTTC. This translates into CASSYSQFYGYTF.

CDR3 sequence reads: CATSRDQMSGNTIYF. In nucleotides, the CDR3 is TGTGCCACCAGCAGAGATCAAATGTCTGGAAACACCATATATTTT. This chain joins TRBV15 and TRBJ1-3; no firm D call. Germline CDR1 LNHNV, CDR2 YYDKDF (reference sequence). There are 15 residues in the CDR3. V was cut by 0 bases and J by 1 base, with 7 bases left in between.

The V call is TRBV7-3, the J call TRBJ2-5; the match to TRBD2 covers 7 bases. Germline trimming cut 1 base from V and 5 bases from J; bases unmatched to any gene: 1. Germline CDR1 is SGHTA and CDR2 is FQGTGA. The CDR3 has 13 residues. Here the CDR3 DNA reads TGTGCCAGCAGCTTAAATAGCGGGGAGACCCAGTACTTC. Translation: CASSLNSGETQYF. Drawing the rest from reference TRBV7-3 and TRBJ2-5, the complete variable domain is GAGVSQTPSNKVTEKGKYVELRCDPISGHTALYWYRQSLGQGPEFLIYFQGTGAADDSGLPNDRFFAVRPEGSVSTLKIQRTERGDSAVYLCASSLNSGETQYFGPGTRLLVL.

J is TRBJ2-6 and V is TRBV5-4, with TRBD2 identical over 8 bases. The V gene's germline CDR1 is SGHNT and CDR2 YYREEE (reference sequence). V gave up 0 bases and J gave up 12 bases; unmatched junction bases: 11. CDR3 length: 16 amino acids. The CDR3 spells CASSLAKAGLGVVLTF. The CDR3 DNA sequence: TGTGCCAGCAGCTTGGCCAAAGCGGGACTAGGAGTCGTCCTGACTTTC.

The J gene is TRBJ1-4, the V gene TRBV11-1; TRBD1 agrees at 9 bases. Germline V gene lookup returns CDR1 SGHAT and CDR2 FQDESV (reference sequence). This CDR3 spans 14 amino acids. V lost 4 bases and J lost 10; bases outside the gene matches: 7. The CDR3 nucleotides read TGTGCCAGCAGCTCCGGACAGGGGACGGGAAAACTGTTTTTT. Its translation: CASSSGQGTGKLFF.